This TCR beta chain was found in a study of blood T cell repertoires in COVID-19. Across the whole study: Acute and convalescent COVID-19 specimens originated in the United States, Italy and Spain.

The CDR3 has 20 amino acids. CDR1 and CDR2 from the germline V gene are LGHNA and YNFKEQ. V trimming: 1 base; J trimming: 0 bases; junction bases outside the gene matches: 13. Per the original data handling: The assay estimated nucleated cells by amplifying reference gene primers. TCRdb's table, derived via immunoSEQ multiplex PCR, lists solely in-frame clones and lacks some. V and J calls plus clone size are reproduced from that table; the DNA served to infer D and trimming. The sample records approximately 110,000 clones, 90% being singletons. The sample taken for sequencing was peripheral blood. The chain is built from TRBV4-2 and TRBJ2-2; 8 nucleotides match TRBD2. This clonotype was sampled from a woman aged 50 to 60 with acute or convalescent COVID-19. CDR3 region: CASSQVSLASGGANTGELFF. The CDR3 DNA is TGTGCCAGCAGCCAAGTAAGTCTGGCGAGCGGGGGAGCGAACACCGGGGAGCTGTTTTTT.